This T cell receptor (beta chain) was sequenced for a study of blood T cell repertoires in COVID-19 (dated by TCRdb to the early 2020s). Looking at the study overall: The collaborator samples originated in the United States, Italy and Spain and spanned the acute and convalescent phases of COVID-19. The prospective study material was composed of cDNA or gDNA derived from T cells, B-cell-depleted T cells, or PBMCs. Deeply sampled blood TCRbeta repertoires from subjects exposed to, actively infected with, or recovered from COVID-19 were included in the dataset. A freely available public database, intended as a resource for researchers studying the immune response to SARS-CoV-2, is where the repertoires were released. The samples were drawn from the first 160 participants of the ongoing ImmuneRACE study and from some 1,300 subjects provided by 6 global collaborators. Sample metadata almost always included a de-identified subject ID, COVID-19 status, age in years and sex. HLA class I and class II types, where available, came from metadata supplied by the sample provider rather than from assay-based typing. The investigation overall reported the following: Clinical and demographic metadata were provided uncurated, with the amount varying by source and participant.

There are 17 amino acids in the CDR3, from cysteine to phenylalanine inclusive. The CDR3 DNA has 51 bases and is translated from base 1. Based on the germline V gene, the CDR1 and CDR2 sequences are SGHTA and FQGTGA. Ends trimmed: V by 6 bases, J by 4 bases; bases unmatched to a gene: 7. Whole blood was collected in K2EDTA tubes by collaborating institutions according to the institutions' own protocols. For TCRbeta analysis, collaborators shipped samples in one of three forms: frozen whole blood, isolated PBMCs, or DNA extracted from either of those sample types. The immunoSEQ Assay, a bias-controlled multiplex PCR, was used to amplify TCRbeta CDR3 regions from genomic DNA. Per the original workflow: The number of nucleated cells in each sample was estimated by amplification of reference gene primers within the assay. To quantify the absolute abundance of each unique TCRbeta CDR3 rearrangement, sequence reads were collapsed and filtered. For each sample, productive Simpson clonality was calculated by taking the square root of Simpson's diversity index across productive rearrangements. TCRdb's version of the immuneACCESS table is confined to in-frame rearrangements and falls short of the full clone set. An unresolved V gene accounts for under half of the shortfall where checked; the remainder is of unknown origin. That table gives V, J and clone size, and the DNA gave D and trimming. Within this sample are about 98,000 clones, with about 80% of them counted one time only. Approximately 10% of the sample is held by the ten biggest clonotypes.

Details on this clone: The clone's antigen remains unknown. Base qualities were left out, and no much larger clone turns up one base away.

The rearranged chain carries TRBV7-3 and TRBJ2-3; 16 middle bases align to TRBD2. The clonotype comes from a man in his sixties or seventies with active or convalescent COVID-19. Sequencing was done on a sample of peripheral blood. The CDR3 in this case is CASSMGLAGGRSDTQYF. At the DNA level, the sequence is TGTGCCAGCAGTATGGGACTAGCGGGGGGGCGGTCAGATACGCAGTATTTT.